This is a list of T cell receptor beta chains from one sample in a study of blood T cell repertoires in COVID-19. Only in-frame clones appear in the TCRdb table, and some are missing; sequencing was by immunoSEQ multiplex PCR. The table shows over 250,000 clones, with more than 75% occurring only once. The sample consisted of PBMCs or T cells enriched from blood (not recorded which). The receptors come from a man aged 60-69 years who had recovered from COVID-19. CDR3s leave out the opening cysteine and the closing phenylalanine or tryptophan. A D gene is named only where the DNA matches it firmly.

TRBV5-4	13	TRBJ1-3	NA	ASSFGGVQGNTIY
TRBV6-2/TRBV6-3	12	TRBJ1-1	NA	ASSKQAVNTEAF
TRBV29-1	12	TRBJ1-1	NA	SATGGVLSAEAF
TRBV11-2	11	TRBJ1-1	NA	ASSFGEGIEAF
TRBV13	14	TRBJ2-2	TRBD1	ASSLSGTGFTGELF
TRBV6-6	11	TRBJ1-5	NA	ASSQTENQPQH
TRBV5-4	13	TRBJ2-3	TRBD2	ASSLSGSGSDTQY
TRBV9	14	TRBJ2-5	TRBD2	ASSVDPTSGEETQY
TRBV6-2/TRBV6-3	12	TRBJ1-2	NA	ASSYPAGIYGYT
TRBV7-9	13	TRBJ1-5	NA	ASTTEGSSNQPQH
TRBV19	12	TRBJ2-7	NA	ASSIGGRSYEQY
TRBV18	13	TRBJ1-1	TRBD1	ASSPMGQMNTEAF
TRBV7-9	13	TRBJ2-5	NA	ASSLELGYQETQY
TRBV27	15	TRBJ2-2	TRBD1	ASSPYVGTGGFGELF
TRBV5-5	13	TRBJ1-1	TRBD1	ASFWTGGRDTEAF
TRBV2	9	TRBJ1-6	NA	ASSELAPLH
TRBV5-1	11	TRBJ2-7	NA	ASSSPGSNEQY
TRBV18	16	TRBJ1-2	TRBD1	ASSLSRDRGPSTYGYT
TRBV3-1/TRBV3-2	13	TRBJ2-7	NA	ASSPLRGSSYEQY
TRBV3-1/TRBV3-2	13	TRBJ2-5	NA	ASSQAPGNQETQY
TRBV9	14	TRBJ1-1	NA	ASSVGPLGGNTEAF
TRBV25-1	11	TRBJ1-3	NA	ASSVLGGDTIY
TRBV7-2	13	TRBJ1-5	TRBD1	ASSRTGGYYQPQH
TRBV7-9	12	TRBJ1-1	NA	ASSSNPGNTEAF
TRBV27	15	TRBJ2-3	NA	ASSDPTRRVGGDTQY
TRBV7-9	14	TRBJ2-1	TRBD1	ASSSTDRGGYNEQF
TRBV6-2/TRBV6-3	13	TRBJ1-1	NA	ASSFHNTGSTEAF
TRBV4-2	12	TRBJ1-2	NA	ASSQERDTYGYT
TRBV7-2	13	TRBJ2-7	NA	ASSLVPGNYYEQY
TRBV25-1	13	TRBJ1-2	TRBD1	ASRETGHTNYGYT
TRBV18	14	TRBJ2-1	TRBD2	ASSSAGVSSYNEQF
TRBV4-1	14	TRBJ1-2	TRBD1	ASSQETGVIGYGYT
TRBV11-2	15	TRBJ2-3	TRBD2	ASSLLPSGPAVNTQY
TRBV5-6	11	TRBJ2-2	NA	ASSSLNTGELF
TRBV7-9	13	TRBJ1-2	NA	ASSLGAAFNYGYT
TRBV7-2	12	TRBJ2-5	NA	ASSSVVGGETQY
TRBV2	13	TRBJ1-1	NA	ASTPRGGPNTEAF
TRBV7-8	9	TRBJ2-5	NA	ASTLSETQY
TRBV19	13	TRBJ1-1	NA	ASSIGTGQTTEAF
TRBV28	14	TRBJ2-7	TRBD2	ASTYSGLAAGYEQY